The 4 T cell receptor beta chains below come from one sample, sequenced in a study of cytomegalovirus exposure and HLA in healthy donors listed by TCRdb under 2017. Receptor libraries were prepared by the immunoSEQ multiplex PCR assay. For the multiplex PCR, a mixture combining 60 forward primers for TCR Vbeta segments and 13 reverse primers for TCR Jbeta segments was used. This is the immuneACCESS table as TCRdb keeps it, with only in-frame sequences that have V and J called. A part of the clones is gone; compared with another copy, unresolved V genes explain less than half, and the rest is unexplained. The sample table shows tens of thousands of clones, and approximately 78% are seen once. The leading ten clones occupy 7.8% of the sample. Material: PBMCs. All receptors derive from a man aged 18 to 35 in good health and CMV-seropositive.

The rearrangement uses TRBV5-6 and TRBJ1-2; D not resolved. The CDR3 has 16 residues. Trimming removed 0 bases at V and 0 bases at J, with 12 bases between. Germline CDR1 is SGHDT and CDR2 is YYEEEE. Here the CDR3 reads CASSLGVSTPNYGYTF. The CDR3 coding sequence is TGTGCCAGCAGCTTGGGTGTCTCTACTCCTAACTATGGCTACACCTTC.

The genes are TRBV18 and TRBJ1-5, with 9 bases matching TRBD1. V was pared by 3 bases and J by 3 bases, with 3 bases of the junction left unmatched. Germline V lookup: CDR1 KGHSH, CDR2 LQKENI. The CDR3 is made up of 15 amino acids. The chain's CDR3 is CASSPGTGNNQPQHF. CDR3 nucleotides: TGTGCCAGCTCACCCGGGACAGGGAACAATCAGCCCCAGCATTTT. The full variable domain, its missing parts supplied by reference TRBV18 and TRBJ1-5, is NAGVMQNPRHLVRRRGQEARLRCSPMKGHSHVYWYRQLPEEGLKFMVYLQKENIIDESGMPKERFSAEFPKEGPSILRIQQVVRGDSAAYFCASSPGTGNNQPQHFGDGTRLSIL.

The chain uses TRBV11-2 and TRBJ1-1, with D tentatively TRBD1 (5 bases). The CDR3 loop spans 14 amino acids. V gave up 1 base and J gave up 3 bases, with 9 bases separating them. CDR1 and CDR2 (germline): SGHAT, FQNNGV. The CDR3 bases are TGTGCCAGCAGCTTAGGGGCAGGGTACACTGAAGCTTTCTTT. Translating it yields CASSLGAGYTEAFF.

CDR3 region: CASSLGTGIHEQYF. In DNA form, the CDR3 reads TGTGCCAGCAGCTTAGGGACAGGGATTCACGAGCAGTACTTC. V usage is TRBV11-1 and J usage is TRBJ2-7, with TRBD1 matching 8 bases. CDR1 and CDR2 from the germline V gene are SGHAT and FQDESV (reference sequence). J lost 5 bases, V lost 1 base, and 4 bases had no gene match. This CDR3 is built from 14 residues.